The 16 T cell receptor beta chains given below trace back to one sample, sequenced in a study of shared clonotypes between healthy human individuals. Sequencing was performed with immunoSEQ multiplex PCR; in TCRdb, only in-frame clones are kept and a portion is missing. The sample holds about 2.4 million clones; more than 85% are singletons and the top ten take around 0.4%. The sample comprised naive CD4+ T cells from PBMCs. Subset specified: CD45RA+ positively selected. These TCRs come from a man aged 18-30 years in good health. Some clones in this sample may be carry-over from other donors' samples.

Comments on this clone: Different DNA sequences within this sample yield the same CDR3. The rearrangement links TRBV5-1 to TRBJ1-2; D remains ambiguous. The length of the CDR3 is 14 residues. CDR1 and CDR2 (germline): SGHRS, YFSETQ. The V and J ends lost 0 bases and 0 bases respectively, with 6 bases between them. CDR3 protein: CASSLGTTNYGYTF. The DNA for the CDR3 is TGCGCCAGCAGCTTGGGAACCACTAACTATGGCTACACCTTC.

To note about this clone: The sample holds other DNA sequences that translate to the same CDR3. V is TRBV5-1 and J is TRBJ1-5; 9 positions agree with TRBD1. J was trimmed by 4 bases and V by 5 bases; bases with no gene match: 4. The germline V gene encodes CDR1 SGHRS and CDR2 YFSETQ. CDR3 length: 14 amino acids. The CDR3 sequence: CASRPGQGNQPQHF. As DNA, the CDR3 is TGCGCCAGCAGGCCGGGACAGGGAAATCAGCCCCAGCATTTT.

The CDR3 region is CASSWIPGLAGTDTQYF. Written as DNA, the CDR3 is TGTGCCAGCAGCTGGATTCCGGGACTAGCGGGAACAGATACGCAGTATTTT. This chain connects TRBV7-8 to TRBJ2-3, with 13 bases fitting TRBD2. The CDR3 runs to 17 residues. Looked up from germline, CDR1 is SGHVS and CDR2 is FQNEAQ. The V segment lost 4 bases and the J segment 3 bases; nucleotides outside the gene matches: 7.

CDR3 loop: CASSLNRADTIYF. The CDR3 DNA is TGTGCCAGCAGCTTAAATCGGGCGGACACCATATATTTT. The V gene is TRBV7-9, the J gene TRBJ1-3, with no clear D. Germline CDR1 reads SEHNR; CDR2 reads FQNEAQ (reference sequence). CDR3 size: 13 residues. Trimming took off 2 bases at V and 8 bases at J, with 10 bases between the two ends. The whole variable domain, remainder taken from reference TRBV7-9 and TRBJ1-3, is DTGVSQNPRHKITKRGQNVTFRCDPISEHNRLYWYRQTLGQGPEFLTYFQNEAQLEKSRLLSDRFSAERPKGSFSTLEIQRTEQGDSAMYLCASSLNRADTIYFGEGSWLTVV.

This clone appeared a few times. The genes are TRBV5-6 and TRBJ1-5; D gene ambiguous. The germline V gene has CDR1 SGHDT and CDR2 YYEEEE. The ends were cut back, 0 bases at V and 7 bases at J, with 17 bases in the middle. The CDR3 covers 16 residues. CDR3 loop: CASSLDDRRRNQPQHF. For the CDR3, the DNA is TGTGCCAGCAGCTTGGATGATAGGCGGAGGAACCAGCCCCAGCATTTT.

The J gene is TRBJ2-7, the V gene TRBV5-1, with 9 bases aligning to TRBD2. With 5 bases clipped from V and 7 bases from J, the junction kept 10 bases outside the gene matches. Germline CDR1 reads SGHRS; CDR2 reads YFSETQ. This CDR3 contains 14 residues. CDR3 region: CASRPSSGRGEQYF. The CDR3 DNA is TGCGCCAGCAGACCGAGTAGCGGGAGAGGGGAGCAGTACTTC.

The CDR3 is CASSQLMFRGHEKLFF. The CDR3 DNA reads as TGTGCCAGCAGCCAACTTATGTTCCGTGGACATGAAAAACTGTTTTTT. This chain connects TRBV7-8 to TRBJ1-4; no clear D. The CDR3 length is 16 residues. The V and J ends lost 5 bases and 6 bases respectively, with 19 bases between them. CDR1 SGHVS and CDR2 FQNEAQ come from the germline V gene.

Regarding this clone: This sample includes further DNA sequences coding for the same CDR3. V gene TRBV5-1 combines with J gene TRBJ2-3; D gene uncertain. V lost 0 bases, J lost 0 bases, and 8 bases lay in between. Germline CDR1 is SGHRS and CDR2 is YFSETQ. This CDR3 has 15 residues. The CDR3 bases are TGCGCCAGCAGCTTGGTCGTCGGGAGCACAGATACGCAGTATTTT. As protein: CASSLVVGSTDTQYF.

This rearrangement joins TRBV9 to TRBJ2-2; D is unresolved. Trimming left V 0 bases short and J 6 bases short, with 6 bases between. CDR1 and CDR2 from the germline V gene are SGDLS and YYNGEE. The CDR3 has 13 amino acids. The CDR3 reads CASSVVEPGELFF. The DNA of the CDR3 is TGTGCCAGCAGCGTAGTAGAACCCGGGGAGCTGTTTTTT. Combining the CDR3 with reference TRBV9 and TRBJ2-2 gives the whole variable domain DSGVTQTPKHLITATGQRVTLRCSPRSGDLSVYWYQQSLDQGLQFLIQYYNGEERAKGNILERFSAQQFPDLHSELNLSSLELGDSALYFCASSVVEPGELFFGEGSRLTVL.

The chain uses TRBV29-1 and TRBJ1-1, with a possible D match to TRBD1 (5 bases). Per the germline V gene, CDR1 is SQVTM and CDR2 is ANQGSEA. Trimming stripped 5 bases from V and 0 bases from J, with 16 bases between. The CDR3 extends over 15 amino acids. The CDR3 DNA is TGCAGCGTTCAGCCCCTCGGGGGGATGAACACTGAAGCTTTCTTT. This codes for CSVQPLGGMNTEAFF.

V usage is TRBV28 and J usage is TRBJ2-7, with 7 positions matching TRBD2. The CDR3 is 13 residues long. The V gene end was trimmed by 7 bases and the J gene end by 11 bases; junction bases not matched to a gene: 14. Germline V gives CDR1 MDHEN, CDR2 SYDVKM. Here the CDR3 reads CASNSPTWAGEYF. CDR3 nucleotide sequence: TGTGCCAGCAACTCGCCCACTTGGGCGGGGGAGTACTTC.

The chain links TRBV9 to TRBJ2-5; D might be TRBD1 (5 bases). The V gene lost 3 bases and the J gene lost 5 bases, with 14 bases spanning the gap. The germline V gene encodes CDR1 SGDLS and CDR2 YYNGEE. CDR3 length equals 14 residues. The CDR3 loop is CASSGSGYGETQYF. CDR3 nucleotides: TGTGCCAGCAGCGGGTCAGGGTACGGCGAGACCCAGTACTTC.

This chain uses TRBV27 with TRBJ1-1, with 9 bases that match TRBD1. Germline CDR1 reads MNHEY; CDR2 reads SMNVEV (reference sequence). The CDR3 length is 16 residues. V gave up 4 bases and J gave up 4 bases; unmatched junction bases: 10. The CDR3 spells CASSSGQGRSSTEAFF. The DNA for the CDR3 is TGTGCCAGCAGTTCCGGACAGGGGCGATCCTCCACTGAAGCTTTCTTT.

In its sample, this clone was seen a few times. The CDR3 protein is CSAQQNTEAFF. The CDR3 DNA sequence: TGCAGTGCTCAGCAGAACACTGAAGCTTTCTTT. V is TRBV20-1 and J is TRBJ1-1, with no clear D. Germline assignment: CDR1 DFQATT and CDR2 SNEGSKA (reference sequence). This CDR3 is 11 amino acids long. V shed 5 bases and J shed 1 base, with 5 bases lying between them.

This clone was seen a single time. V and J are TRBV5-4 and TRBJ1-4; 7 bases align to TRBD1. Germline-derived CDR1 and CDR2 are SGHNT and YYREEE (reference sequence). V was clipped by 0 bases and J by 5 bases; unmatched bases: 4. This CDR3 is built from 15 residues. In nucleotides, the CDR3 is TGTGCCAGCAGCTTGGCGGGACAGACGAATGAAAAACTGTTTTTT. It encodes CASSLAGQTNEKLFF.

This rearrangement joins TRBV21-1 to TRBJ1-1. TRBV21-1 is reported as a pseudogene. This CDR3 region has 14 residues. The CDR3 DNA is TGTGCCAGCAGTGCCGGGGGCGCTTCCGCCGAAGCTTTCTTT. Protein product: CASSAGGASAEAFF.